The next 32 T cell receptor beta chains were all read from a single sample in a study of T cell repertoires in cytomegalovirus infection. TCRdb reprocessed the reads with MiXCR, giving one entry per CDR3 protein. The sample lists about 900,000 distinct CDR3 sequences, less than 35% occurring once. Their antigens are not known. The source was cultured CD8+ T cells from PBMCs, collected from culture after CMV antigen stimulation. Receptors originate from a human donor in good health (CMV status not recorded). Some clones in this sample may be carry-over from other donors' samples.

V gene TRBV7-4 combines with J gene TRBJ2-3; D is unresolved. Per germline, CDR1 SGHVT and CDR2 SQSDAQ. This CDR3 is built from 13 residues. V dropped 6 bases and J dropped 6 bases, with 13 bases sitting between them. CDR3 sequence: CASSSTASDTQYF. The CDR3 nucleotides read TGTGCCAGCAGTTCAACCGCCTCGGATACGCAGTATTTT.

A remark on this clonotype: At one of its ends the junction is not consistent with the germline gene, which may arise from a read error. The chain has TRBV5-5 and TRBJ1-2; 7 nucleotides agree with TRBD1. Germline V lookup: CDR1 SGHKS, CDR2 YYEKEE (reference sequence). CDR3 size: 12 residues. The DNA for the CDR3 is TGTGTCAGCAGCATGACAGGGTATGGCTACACCTTC. Its translation is CVSSMTGYGYTF.

The chain recombines TRBV11-2 with TRBJ2-7; D may be TRBD2 (6 bases). This CDR3 has 13 amino acids. Between the trimmed V and J ends, which lost 4 bases and 5 bases, there was a span of 12 bases. Germline V gene data show CDR1 as SGHAT and CDR2 as FQNNGV. The CDR3 protein is CASSSWRGNEQYV. DNA for the CDR3: TGTGCCAGCAGCTCATGGAGGGGAAACGAGCAGTACGTC.

This clonotype showed up many times. This chain links TRBV7-2 with TRBJ2-1, with TRBD2 matching over 13 bases. The CDR3 loop spans 17 amino acids. CDR1 is SGHTA, CDR2 FQGNSA, per germline. V shed 2 bases, J shed 5 bases, and the junction held 6 bases outside the gene matches. For the CDR3, the DNA is TGTGCCAGCAGCTTAAAAGGACTAGCGGGGGAGAACAATGAGCAGTTCTTC. Its protein is CASSLKGLAGENNEQFF. The whole variable domain, remainder taken from reference TRBV7-2 and TRBJ2-1, is GAGVSQSPSNKVTEKGKDVELRCDPISGHTALYWYRQSLGQGLEFLIYFQGNSAPDKSGLPSDRFSAERTGGSVSTLTIQRTQQEDSAVYLCASSLKGLAGENNEQFFGPGTRLTVL.

The genes are TRBV6-7 and TRBJ2-3; either TRBD1 or TRBD2 may fit D (6 bases each). TRBV6-7 is annotated as an ORF whose role is uncertain. The length of the CDR3 is 17 residues. V gave up 1 base and J gave up 0 bases, with 14 bases separating them. This chain's CDR3 is CASSYYIGGTSTDTQYF. CDR3 sequence (DNA): TGTGCCAGCAGTTACTATATCGGGGGCACTAGCACAGATACGCAGTATTTT.

This clonotype turned up a few times. This chain joins TRBV7-9 and TRBJ2-7; 7 positions agree with TRBD1. The ends lost 4 bases at V and 4 bases at J; junction bases unmatched: 7. The CDR3 sequence is 14 residues long. Germline CDR1 SEHNR, CDR2 FQNEAQ (reference sequence). CDR3 nucleotide sequence: TGTGCCAGCAGCTCGGAAAGACAGGGTTACGAGCAGTACGTC. Protein: CASSSERQGYEQYV.

This clonotype was observed a handful of times. V is TRBV7-9 and J is TRBJ1-2; no firm D call. V shed 1 base and J shed 2 bases, with 8 bases lying between them. Germline values: CDR1 SEHNR, CDR2 FQNEAQ (reference sequence). The CDR3 has 14 residues. The chain's CDR3 is CASSLVGPNYGYTF. The DNA for the CDR3 is TGTGCCAGCAGCTTAGTAGGCCCCAACTATGGCTACACCTTC.

The CDR3 bases are TGTGCCAGCAGCGCCGGTTCACCCCTCCACTTT. Its translation is CASSAGSPLHF. The chain joins TRBV7-9 to TRBJ1-6; D is uncertain. Trimming removed 5 bases from V and 9 bases from J, with 5 bases in between. The CDR3 is 11 amino acids. Per germline, CDR1 SEHNR and CDR2 FQNEAQ (reference sequence).

This chain joins TRBV9 and TRBJ2-6, with 8 nucleotides matching TRBD1. V dropped 4 bases and J dropped 3; count of bases not matched to a gene: 18. The germline CDR1 and CDR2 sequences are SGDLS and YYNGEE. The CDR3 length is 20 residues. The chain's CDR3 is CASSFRTGTDSANGANVLTF. DNA of the CDR3: TGTGCCAGCAGCTTCCGGACAGGGACTGATTCAGCTAATGGGGCCAACGTCCTGACTTTC.

Comments on this clonotype: A read error may account for a junction end that differs from germline. This sequence joins TRBV27 and TRBJ2-5, with TRBD2 identical over 9 bases. The CDR3 sequence is 15 residues long. Per the germline V gene, CDR1 is MNHEY and CDR2 is SMNVEV (reference sequence). The DNA of the CDR3 is TGTGCCAGCAGTTCTTATAGCGGGGGAAAGGAGATCCAGTACTTC. Its protein is CASSSYSGGKEIQYF.

Many counts were recorded for this clonotype. The V and J genes are TRBV6-1 and TRBJ2-2; D is perhaps TRBD1 (5 bases). The CDR3 length is 14 residues. V lost 4 bases and J lost 7, with 13 bases in between. Germline CDR1 is MNHNS and CDR2 is SASEGT. For the CDR3, the DNA is TGTGCCAGCAGTGGGAGCAGGGTCGACGGGGAGCTGTTTTTT. Translation gives CASSGSRVDGELFF.

CDR3 in amino acids: CASSQGELAGTPTDHEQFF. As DNA, the CDR3 is TGCGCCAGCAGCCAGGGAGAACTAGCGGGGACCCCTACAGACCATGAGCAGTTCTTC. This rearrangement joins TRBV4-1 to TRBJ2-1; 10 bases agree with TRBD2. CDR1 is MGHRA, CDR2 YSYEKL, per germline. The trim removed 3 bases at V and 8 bases at J, leaving 19 bases unmatched. The CDR3 loop spans 19 amino acids.

In its sample, this clonotype was seen a few times. This rearrangement joins TRBV5-1 to TRBJ1-1; a possible D gene is TRBD1 (6 bases). CDR1 is SGHRS, CDR2 YFSETQ, per germline. The V and J ends lost 4 bases and 1 base respectively, with 14 bases between them. The CDR3 is made up of 15 amino acids. The CDR3 here is CASSPLPGENTEAFF. The CDR3 nucleotides are TGCGCCAGCAGCCCCCTACCAGGGGAGAACACTGAAGCTTTCTTT.

This chain joins TRBV12-3 or TRBV12-4 and TRBJ2-5; no firm D call. The CDR3 is 13 residues long. The ends were cut back, 3 bases at V and 2 bases at J, with 7 bases in the middle. The CDR3 loop is CASSFSPQETQYF. In nucleotides, the CDR3 is TGTGCCAGCAGTTTTAGCCCACAAGAGACCCAGTACTTC.

This clonotype has just a few counts. The chain uses TRBV12-3 or TRBV12-4 and TRBJ1-2; D unclear. The V end was cut by 8 bases, the J end by 3 bases, with 10 bases between. CDR3 length: 12 residues. Here the CDR3 DNA reads TGTGCCAGCGAAGGTCCGGACTATGGCTACACCTTC. Its translation is CASEGPDYGYTF.

This clonotype has only a few counts. CDR3 in amino acids: CASSQINNEQFF. The CDR3 DNA follows: TGTGCCAGCAGCCAGATAAACAATGAGCAGTTCTTC. V and J are TRBV7-6 and TRBJ2-1; D is ambiguous. The CDR3 extends over 12 amino acids. V was trimmed by 5 bases and J by 5 bases, leaving 7 bases between them. Germline V gene sequence: CDR1 SGHVS, CDR2 FNYEAQ.

The CDR3 loop reads CASIPGGGFRTDTQYF. The DNA of the CDR3 is TGTGCCAGCATCCCGGGGGGGGGTTTCCGCACAGATACGCAGTATTTT. The genes are TRBV6-6 and TRBJ2-3; 8 nucleotides line up with TRBD2. The CDR3 consists of 16 residues. Germline lookup yields CDR1 MNHNY and CDR2 SVGAGI (reference sequence). The junction had 10 bases not matched to a gene; V was cut back by 7 bases and J by 1 base.

The table lists this clonotype with a count of one. V gene TRBV2 combines with J gene TRBJ1-4, with 8 bases lining up with TRBD1. The CDR3 consists of 17 residues. In germline, CDR1 is SNHLY, CDR2 FYNNEI. With V trimmed by 7 bases and J by 0 bases, 10 bases remained unmatched. CDR3 in amino acids: CASTRRGTGTTNEKLFF. DNA of the CDR3: TGTGCCAGCACCCGTAGGGGGACAGGAACAACTAATGAAAAACTGTTTTTT.

This clonotype has only a few counts. The rearrangement joins TRBV27 to TRBJ1-1, with a possible D match to TRBD1 (6 bases). From germline, CDR1 is MNHEY and CDR2 SMNVEV (reference sequence). The CDR3 consists of 14 residues. V was cut by 3 bases and J by 5 bases, with 13 bases left in between. In nucleotides, the CDR3 is TGTGCCAGCAGTTTCAGGGGATGGTTTACTGAAGCTTTCTTT. It encodes CASSFRGWFTEAFF.

This clonotype turned up a few times. V is TRBV6-6 and J is TRBJ1-4, with D unresolved. The ends were cut back, 0 bases at V and 8 bases at J, with 4 bases in the middle. This CDR3 contains 12 residues. CDR1 is MNHNY, CDR2 SVGAGI, per germline (reference sequence). DNA for the CDR3: TGTGCCAGCAGTTACTCGCCGGAAAAACTGTTTTTT. It translates to CASSYSPEKLFF.

This clonotype was seen many times. The chain carries TRBV7-8 and TRBJ2-5; D is uncertain. Germline lookup yields CDR1 SGHVS and CDR2 FQNEAQ. V was cut by 1 base and J by 1 base, with 7 bases left in between. The CDR3 has 14 residues. CDR3 in DNA: TGTGCCAGCAGCTTAGAAGTTTCCCAAGAGACCCAGTACTTC. As protein: CASSLEVSQETQYF.

The chain recombines TRBV28 with TRBJ1-2, with a possible D match to TRBD1 (5 bases). Trimming left V 5 bases short and J 8 bases short, with 18 bases between. This CDR3 region has 14 residues. Germline V gene sequence: CDR1 MDHEN, CDR2 SYDVKM. This chain's CDR3 is CASSPPRGSEGYTF. The CDR3, as DNA: TGTGCCAGCAGTCCTCCGCGGGGGAGTGAGGGCTACACCTTC.

This clonotype was seen ten or more times. This rearrangement joins TRBV7-3 to TRBJ2-1; D gene unclear. CDR1 SGHTA and CDR2 FQGTGA come from the germline V gene. CDR3 length equals 15 residues. With 6 bases removed from V and 5 bases from J, the gap between germline ends came to 17 bases. In DNA form, the CDR3 reads TGTGCCAGCAGTCCCTACGTGGGGAAAAACAATGAGCAGTTCTTC. Translated: CASSPYVGKNNEQFF.

Notes on this clonotype: At one boundary the junction diverges from the germline segment, which might be a read error. The chain joins TRBV7-4 to TRBJ1-1; 10 positions agree with TRBD1. The length of the CDR3 is 18 residues. Germline V gives CDR1 SGHVT, CDR2 SQSDAQ. This chain's CDR3 is CANSLSITRGTGVLEAFF. The DNA for the CDR3 is TGTGCCAACAGCCTTTCGATAACGAGAGGGACAGGGGTTCTCGAAGCTTTCTTT. Variable domain in full (rest from reference TRBV7-4 and TRBJ1-1): GAGVSQSPRYKVAKRGRDVALRCDSISGHVTLYWYRQTLGQGSEVLTYSQSDAQRDKSGRPSGRFSAERPERSVSTLKIQRTEQGDSAVYLCANSLSITRGTGVLEAFFGQGTRLTVV.

The gene calls are TRBV6-6 and TRBJ2-3, with a tentative D call TRBD1 (5 bases). The CDR3 sequence is 13 residues long. Germline loops: CDR1 MNHNY, CDR2 SVGAGI (reference sequence). Trimming shortened V by 10 bases and J by 6 bases, and 17 bases separated the two germline ends. In DNA, the CDR3 is TGTGCCAACAGCCCCTTACGACAGGATACGCAGTATTTT. Translating it yields CANSPLRQDTQYF.

CDR3 protein: CASSPYSQGWTGELFF. The CDR3 DNA is TGTGCCAGCAGCCCCTATTCACAGGGGTGGACCGGGGAGCTGTTTTTT. The chain couples TRBV3-1 to TRBJ2-2, with 7 bases that match TRBD1. The CDR3 loop spans 16 amino acids. Unmatched junction bases numbered 10, after V lost 4 bases and J lost 5 bases. In germline, CDR1 is LGHDT, CDR2 YNNKEL (reference sequence).

This chain links TRBV27 with TRBJ2-3; TRBD2 agrees at 9 bases. Losses at the gene ends were 1 base for V and 3 bases for J; bases not matched to a gene: 5. This CDR3 has 16 residues. The germline CDR1 and CDR2 sequences are MNHEY and SMNVEV (reference sequence). The CDR3 loop is CASSLWWTSETDTQYF. As DNA, the CDR3 is TGTGCCAGCAGTTTATGGTGGACTAGCGAGACAGATACGCAGTATTTT.

The sample holds a few counts of this clonotype. The rearrangement links TRBV5-6 to TRBJ2-1; possible D gene TRBD1, 6 bases. Trimming removed 4 bases at V and 0 bases at J, with 17 bases between. Germline V gene data show CDR1 as SGHDT and CDR2 as YYEEEE. The CDR3 is made up of 17 amino acids. The CDR3: CASSRRRGQSSYNEQFF. DNA of the CDR3: TGTGCCAGCAGCCGTCGGAGAGGACAGAGCTCCTACAATGAGCAGTTCTTC.

This clonotype was recorded once. The gene calls are TRBV20-1 and TRBJ1-1, with 9 nucleotides matching TRBD1. Germline V gene sequence: CDR1 DFQATT, CDR2 SNEGSKA (reference sequence). After removal of 0 bases from V and 0 bases from J, the junction contained 8 bases not matched to a gene. The CDR3 is made up of 17 amino acids. CDR3 sequence reads: CSARDLGQGLMNTEAFF. The CDR3 DNA follows: TGCAGTGCTAGAGATTTGGGACAGGGACTTATGAACACTGAAGCTTTCTTT.

This clonotype came up a few times. The rearrangement uses TRBV28 and TRBJ1-4; weak D call: TRBD1 (6 bases). V was cut by 2 bases and J by 1 base, with 11 bases left in between. The CDR3 totals 16 residues. Per the germline V gene, CDR1 is MDHEN and CDR2 is SYDVKM. The CDR3 loop is CASSLRDMGTNEKLFF. In DNA, the CDR3 is TGTGCCAGCAGTTTACGGGACATGGGAACTAATGAAAAACTGTTTTTT.

The V gene is TRBV5-4, the J gene TRBJ1-1, with D uncertain. V shed 3 bases and J shed 8 bases, with 8 bases lying between them. Germline V CDR1 and CDR2: SGHNT, YYREEE (reference sequence). The CDR3 has 11 residues. DNA of the CDR3: TGTGCCAGCAGCTCCATGAGGGAAGCTTTCTTT. It codes for CASSSMREAFF.

This clonotype was observed a few times. The rearrangement uses TRBV5-1 and TRBJ1-1, with D possibly being TRBD1 (5 bases). The CDR3 runs 14 residues. Germline V gives CDR1 SGHRS, CDR2 YFSETQ. The V end was cut by 0 bases, the J end by 5 bases, with 11 bases between. The CDR3 is CASSLDGGWTEAFF. The CDR3 coding sequence is TGCGCCAGCAGCTTGGATGGGGGGTGGACTGAAGCTTTCTTT.